The clone carrying this TCR beta chain occurred once. Its target is unknown. As it was prepared, the TCRbeta library received unique molecular identifiers. MiXCR, run by TCRdb on the PCR reads, gives a single entry per CDR3 protein. The sample gives 200,000 to 250,000 distinct CDR3 sequences, about 8.2% of which show up once; about 40% is in the top ten. This sample was taken from a study of T-cell reconstitution after alpha-beta-depleted transplantation in children. Findings and limits, study-wide: T-cell counts and diversity at one year post-transplant came mainly from newly produced T cells. Several hundred rapidly expanded clones from non-depleted graft cells reportedly supplied alpha-beta T cells about two months post-transplant. There were some patients whose high TCRbeta diversity at day 60 came from surviving recipient T cells and thymic progenitors.

The germline gives CDR1 KGHSH, CDR2 LQKENI. With 2 bases removed from V and 5 bases from J, the gap between germline ends came to 21 bases. This CDR3 is 18 amino acids long. This specimen consisted of PBMCs, mostly from graft donor cells, obtained 360 days after TCRalphabeta/CD19-depleted stem cell transplant. The TCR comes from a male patient between 2 and 15 years old who had a stem cell transplant for acute myeloid leukemia, so the T cells may come from the graft donor. V and J are TRBV18 and TRBJ1-4; D call uncertain. DNA for the CDR3: TGTGCCAGCTCACCAGTCCGGGCCCAGAGAAATCGGAATGAAAAACTGTTTTTT. Translating it yields CASSPVRAQRNRNEKLFF.